The 24 T cell receptor beta chains below were found in one sample sequenced in a study of blood T cell repertoires in COVID-19. Sequencing was performed with immunoSEQ multiplex PCR; in TCRdb, only in-frame clones are kept and a portion is missing. Of over 100,000 clones listed, 79% are singletons. The sample comprised peripheral blood. The origin of the receptors is a woman older than 75 with acute or convalescent COVID-19.

CDR3 bases: TGTGCCAGCAGTTACACGGGGGTAGGCACTGAAGCTTTCTTT. Translated, it gives CASSYTGVGTEAFF. The V gene is TRBV2, the J gene TRBJ1-1; D is perhaps TRBD1 (5 bases). Between the trimmed V and J ends, which lost 5 bases and 4 bases, there was a span of 14 bases. Per germline, CDR1 SNHLY and CDR2 FYNNEI. The CDR3 covers 14 residues. The full variable domain, completed using reference TRBV2 and TRBJ1-1, is EPEVTQTPSHQVTQMGQEVILRCVPISNHLYFYWYRQILGQKVEFLVSFYNNEISEKSEIFDDQFSVERPDGSNFTLKIRSTKLEDSAMYFCASSYTGVGTEAFFGQGTRLTVV.

Only one count was recorded for this clone. V and J are TRBV6-5 and TRBJ2-1, with 8 positions matching TRBD1. V gave up 4 bases and J gave up 6 bases; unmatched junction bases: 8. CDR1 and CDR2 (germline): MNHEY, SVGAGI. CDR3 length: 15 residues. The DNA for the CDR3 is TGTGCCAGCAGTTCCCTCGTTACAGGGGGCAATGAGCAGTTCTTC. This encodes CASSSLVTGGNEQFF.

This chain joins TRBV10-2 and TRBJ1-2; 7 bases agree with TRBD1. The germline V gene has CDR1 WSHSY and CDR2 SAAADI. The length of the CDR3 is 16 residues. V lost 0 bases, J lost 8 bases, and 12 bases stayed unmatched. The CDR3 nucleotides read TGCGCCAGCAGTGAGTCGGGACAGCTTAGCGTCGGGGGCTACACCTTC. Protein sequence: CASSESGQLSVGGYTF.

This clone was found once. This sequence joins TRBV4-1 and TRBJ1-2; 9 bases agree with TRBD1. V lost 4 bases, J lost 6 bases, and 9 bases stayed unmatched. CDR1 is MGHRA, CDR2 YSYEKL, per germline. The CDR3 sequence is 15 residues long. CDR3 amino acids: CASSLLGQGLNGYTF. The CDR3 DNA reads TGCGCCAGCAGCCTCCTGGGACAGGGACTGAATGGCTACACCTTC.

This chain joins TRBV7-3 and TRBJ2-2; 8 bases map to TRBD1. This CDR3 has 15 residues. V gave up 5 bases and J gave up 2 bases; unmatched junction bases: 4. Looked up from germline, CDR1 is SGHTA and CDR2 is FQGTGA. The CDR3 protein is CASSPTGVNTGELFF. Written as DNA, the CDR3 is TGTGCCAGCAGCCCGACAGGGGTCAACACCGGGGAGCTGTTTTTT.

The V and J genes are TRBV10-3 and TRBJ1-5, with TRBD1 as a possible D gene (5 bases). Deletions cut 2 bases from V and 6 bases from J, with 11 bases between. The germline V gene encodes CDR1 ENHRY and CDR2 SYGVKD. CDR3 length: 14 residues. CDR3 sequence reads: CAISELQGSQPQHF. In DNA, the CDR3 is TGTGCCATCAGTGAGCTGCAGGGCAGTCAGCCCCAGCATTTT.

This clone was detected a few times. J is TRBJ1-1 and V is TRBV30; a weak D match, TRBD1 (6 bases). V lost 3 bases and J 5 bases, leaving 19 bases between the germline ends. The CDR3 has 15 residues. Looked up from germline, CDR1 is GTSNPN and CDR2 is SVGIG (reference sequence). CDR3 sequence reads: CAWSTVPSGETEAFF. CDR3 bases: TGTGCCTGGAGCACCGTCCCCTCAGGGGAAACTGAAGCTTTCTTT.

J is TRBJ2-7 and V is TRBV28; 7 bases align to TRBD1. V shed 5 bases and J 0 bases; nucleotides not matched to a gene: 10. The CDR3 extends over 16 amino acids. The germline V gene has CDR1 MDHEN and CDR2 SYDVKM. Written as DNA, the CDR3 is TGTGCCAGCAGTGCCTACAGGGGCCCCACCTCCTACGAGCAGTACTTC. This gives the protein CASSAYRGPTSYEQYF.

V usage is TRBV12-5 and J usage is TRBJ1-6, with D unresolved. V was clipped by 6 bases and J by 6 bases, with 15 bases between them. The CDR3 is 15 amino acids. Germline values: CDR1 LGHNT, CDR2 FRNRAP. The CDR3 spells CASGPFWPLNSPLHF. As DNA, the CDR3 is TGTGCTAGTGGCCCCTTCTGGCCCCTTAATTCACCCCTCCACTTT.

This clone was seen more than once but under ten times. J is TRBJ1-5 and V is TRBV28, with a possible D match to TRBD1 (6 bases). The V gene lost 1 base and the J gene lost 6 bases, with 13 bases spanning the gap. This CDR3 comprises 15 residues. Germline V gives CDR1 MDHEN, CDR2 SYDVKM. In nucleotides, the CDR3 is TGTGCCAGCAGTTTATATGGGACAAGGGGTCAGCCCCAGCATTTT. It yields the protein CASSLYGTRGQPQHF.

This clone was counted a single time. The chain joins TRBV25-1 to TRBJ1-6; D might be TRBD1 (5 bases). CDR1 and CDR2 from the germline V gene are MGHDK and SYGVNS. The CDR3 loop spans 15 amino acids. Trimming removed 3 bases from V and 10 bases from J, with 16 bases in between. The CDR3 sequence: CASSEFAGVESPLHF. The CDR3 nucleotides are TGTGCCAGCAGTGAGTTCGCGGGGGTGGAATCACCCCTCCACTTT.

The J gene is TRBJ2-2, the V gene TRBV6-5; 8 bases agree with TRBD2. The germline gives CDR1 MNHEY, CDR2 SVGAGI. The V gene end was trimmed by 8 bases and the J gene end by 2 bases; junction bases not matched to a gene: 4. The CDR3 runs 14 residues. The CDR3 DNA is TGTGCCAGCTGGGCGGGGGGAAACACCGGGGAGCTGTTTTTT. Amino acids: CASWAGGNTGELFF.

CDR3 loop: CATHGGARGNQPQHF. DNA for the CDR3: TGTGCCACCCATGGAGGGGCGAGAGGCAATCAGCCCCAGCATTTT. J is TRBJ1-5 and V is TRBV19; D is possibly TRBD1 (5 bases). V lost 10 bases and J lost 2, with 18 bases in between. The CDR3 runs 15 residues. Looked up from germline, CDR1 is LNHDA and CDR2 is SQIVND (reference sequence). The entire variable domain, with the rest obtained from reference TRBV19 and TRBJ1-5, is as follows: DGGITQSPKYLFRKEGQNVTLSCEQNLNHDAMYWYRQDPGQGLRLIYYSQIVNDFQKGDIAEGYSVSREKKESFPLTVTSAQKNPTAFYLCATHGGARGNQPQHFGDGTRLSIL.

The genes are TRBV6-6 and TRBJ2-7, with TRBD2 matching 9 bases. Germline CDR1 MNHNY, CDR2 SVGAGI (reference sequence). J lost 4 bases, V lost 10 bases, and 5 bases had no gene match. The CDR3 totals 12 residues. The CDR3 protein is CATQGLAYEQYF. For the CDR3, the DNA is TGTGCCACCCAAGGACTAGCGTACGAGCAGTACTTC.

The gene calls are TRBV6-2 or TRBV6-3 and TRBJ1-5; the D is unclear. The CDR3 totals 16 residues. Trimming removed 2 bases from V and 2 bases from J, with 13 bases in between. Germline V CDR1 and CDR2: MNHEY, SVGEGT. The CDR3 is CASSYGAGLGNQPQHF. In nucleotides, the CDR3 is TGTGCCAGCAGTTACGGCGCGGGCCTTGGCAATCAGCCCCAGCATTTT.

This clone has just a few counts. The chain links TRBV6-5 to TRBJ1-1; weak D call: TRBD1 (5 bases). The CDR3 has 12 residues. Trimming stripped 2 bases from V and 10 bases from J, with 11 bases between. Germline V gene sequence: CDR1 MNHEY, CDR2 SVGAGI. In nucleotides, the CDR3 is TGTGCCAGCAGTTACGGGGGGAGGCGAGCTTTCTTT. Translation: CASSYGGRRAFF.

The genes are TRBV6-1 and TRBJ2-7; TRBD1 is a possible D gene (5 bases). The V end was cut by 1 base, the J end by 0 bases, with 16 bases between. CDR1 and CDR2 (germline): MNHNS, SASEGT. The CDR3 is 17 amino acids. The CDR3 is CASSEGVYLDNSYEQYF. The CDR3 region has the DNA TGTGCCAGCAGTGAAGGGGTGTATTTGGACAACTCCTACGAGCAGTACTTC.

The CDR3 bases are TGTGCCAGCAGCTTGGGCCAGGTCTACAACAATGAGCAGTTCTTC. Residues: CASSLGQVYNNEQFF. The chain uses TRBV7-6 and TRBJ2-1; D is ambiguous. This CDR3 is built from 15 residues. Germline CDR1 and CDR2: SGHVS and FNYEAQ. V lost 3 bases, J lost 5 bases, and 14 bases lay in between.

The genes are TRBV5-4 and TRBJ2-2, with D possibly TRBD1 on 5 matching bases. The CDR3 has 16 residues. Germline loops: CDR1 SGHNT, CDR2 YYREEE (reference sequence). Between the trimmed V and J ends, which lost 4 bases and 0 bases, there was a span of 13 bases. This chain's CDR3 is CASSKRTSPNTGELFF. CDR3 DNA: TGTGCCAGCAGCAAGAGGACAAGTCCGAACACCGGGGAGCTGTTTTTT.

This chain links TRBV10-3 with TRBJ1-3; the match to TRBD1 covers 8 bases. The tail of the sequence fits TRBJ2-2 better, so the J call may be wrong. This CDR3 comprises 18 residues. CDR1 is ENHRY and CDR2 is SYGVKD in the germline V gene. CDR3 nucleotide sequence: TGTGCCATCAGTGAGTCGATGATGCGGACAGGGCGTACCGGGGAGCTGTTTTTT. Translating gives CAISESMMRTGRTGELFF.

This clone was observed at least ten times. The chain joins TRBV2 to TRBJ1-5; TRBD1 matches at 9 bases. The J segment lost 1 base and the V segment lost 8 bases, leaving 3 bases of the junction unmatched. The CDR3 loop spans 14 amino acids. Germline V lookup: CDR1 SNHLY, CDR2 FYNNEI. The chain's CDR3 is CASRTGVSNQPQHF. The CDR3 nucleotides are TGTGCCAGCCGGACAGGGGTGAGCAATCAGCCCCAGCATTTT.

This rearrangement joins TRBV7-8 to TRBJ1-2; 11 bases are a match to TRBD1. With 5 bases clipped from V and 4 bases from J, the junction kept 3 bases outside the gene matches. Germline CDR1 and CDR2: SGHVS and FQNEAQ. The CDR3 contains 14 residues. The DNA of the CDR3 is TGTGCCAGCAGCCCAGGGACAGGGGGCTATGGCTACACCTTC. Protein sequence: CASSPGTGGYGYTF.

The chain combines TRBV7-8 with TRBJ1-3, with D maybe TRBD1 (6 bases). The CDR3 sequence is 15 residues long. Germline CDR1 SGHVS, CDR2 FQNEAQ. Deletions cut 1 base from V and 4 bases from J, with 11 bases between. The CDR3, as DNA: TGTGCCAGCAGCTTAGGAGGGGGAGCAGGAAACACCATATATTTT. Amino acids: CASSLGGGAGNTIYF.

This clone was observed a few times. This chain links TRBV4-3 with TRBJ1-6; D may be TRBD1 (5 bases). Per germline, CDR1 LGHNA and CDR2 YSLEER. The CDR3 consists of 14 residues. V lost 0 bases and J 7 bases, leaving 7 bases between the germline ends. The CDR3 nucleotides are TGCGCCAGCAGCCAAGATAAGGGGAATTCACCCCTCCACTTT. It codes for CASSQDKGNSPLHF.